This T cell receptor (beta chain) was documented in a study of graft-versus-host responses after intestinal transplantation. Overall study: For approximately three years after anti-thymocyte globulin induction, all recipients took tacrolimus and steroids. Whole-study findings and limits: Recipient marrow contained GvH clones, some of which appeared first in ileum or blood. Early post-transplant declines in HvG were associated with peak levels of circulating GvH clones.

Repertoires were generated with immunoSEQ multiplex PCR, while TCRdb's copy carries only in-frame clones and drops some. In the table there are about 89,000 clones, under 95% of which are singletons. Worth noting for this clone: Its antigen is undetermined.

Trimming left V 2 bases short and J 6 bases short, with 9 bases between. Germline V CDR1 and CDR2: SGHKS, YYEKEE (reference sequence). CDR3 length: 12 amino acids. The chain carries TRBV5-5 and TRBJ2-7; D possibly corresponds to TRBD1 (6 bases). The sequencing used unstimulated CD8+ T cells sorted from spleen or lymph node cells, collected before intestinal transplant. This receptor was taken from a human donor who received an intestinal transplant. The CDR3 sequence: CASSFGTFEQYF. The CDR3 coding sequence is TGTGCCAGCAGCTTCGGGACATTCGAGCAGTACTTC.